This T cell receptor beta chain was found in a study of T cell responses to AZD1222 COVID-19 vaccine. Overall study context: Whether given at about 4 or about 12 weeks, second doses were pooled.

A note on this clone: Its specificity is not known.

Data came from immunoSEQ multiplex PCR; TCRdb stores just in-frame clones and leaves some out. The table lists about 130,000 clones, 80% to 95% of them singletons, with around 3.1% in the top ten. Study-wide results and caveats: Increased Spike-specific TCR breadth and depth were observed after two AZD1222 doses.

Source: peripheral blood, taken on day 0 of AZD1222 vaccination. The origin of this receptor is an adult in good health.

The CDR3 sequence is CASSPRGGYGYTF. CDR3 coding DNA: TGCGCCAGCAGCCCCAGGGGTGGCTATGGCTACACCTTC. V gene TRBV4-1 combines with J gene TRBJ1-2, with a tentative D call TRBD1 (6 bases). Germline lookup yields CDR1 MGHRA and CDR2 YSYEKL. The CDR3 has 13 amino acids. V was trimmed by 4 bases and J by 4 bases, leaving 10 bases between them.